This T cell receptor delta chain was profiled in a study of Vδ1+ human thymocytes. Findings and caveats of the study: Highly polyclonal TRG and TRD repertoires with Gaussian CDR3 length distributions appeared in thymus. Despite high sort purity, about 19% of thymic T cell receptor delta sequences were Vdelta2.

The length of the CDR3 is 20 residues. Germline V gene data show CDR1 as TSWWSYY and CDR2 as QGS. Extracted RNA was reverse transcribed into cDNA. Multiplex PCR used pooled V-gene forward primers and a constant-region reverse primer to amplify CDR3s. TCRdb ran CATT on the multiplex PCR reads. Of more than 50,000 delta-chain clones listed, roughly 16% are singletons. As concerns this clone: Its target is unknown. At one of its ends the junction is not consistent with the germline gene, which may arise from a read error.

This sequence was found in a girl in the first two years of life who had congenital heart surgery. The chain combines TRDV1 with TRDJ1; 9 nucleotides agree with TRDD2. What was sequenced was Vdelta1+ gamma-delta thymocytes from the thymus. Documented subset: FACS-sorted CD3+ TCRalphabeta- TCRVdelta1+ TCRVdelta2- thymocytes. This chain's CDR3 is CALGEPSFLRLGGYTDKLIF. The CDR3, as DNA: TGTGCTCTTGGTGAACCTTCCTTCCTACGTTTGGGGGGGTACACCGATAAACTCATCTTT.